A selection of T cell receptor beta chains follows, all from one sample in a study of T cells after yellow fever vaccination. TCRdb called the 5' RACE reads again in MiXCR, with one record for every CDR3 protein. The profile covers 300,000 to 400,000 distinct CDR3 sequences, with approximately 12% appearing a single time and roughly 3.1% taken by the ten largest. Sequences were derived from CD4+ T cells sorted from PBMCs, sampled 15 days after the yellow fever booster vaccination. Receptors were obtained from a man aged 18 to 30 who received the YFV17D yellow fever vaccine. CDR3s include the opening cysteine and the closing phenylalanine or tryptophan. D genes are given only for firm matches. A row's size may be missing; if present it is once, few, many or a size class.

j_gene	d_gene	abundance	v_gene	CDR3aa	CDR3nt
TRBJ1-1	-	-	TRBV20-1	CSARDHSNTEAFF	TGCAGTGCTAGAGACCACAGTAACACTGAAGCTTTCTTT
TRBJ1-2	-	-	TRBV6-5	CASSSRGRNYGYTF	TGTGCCAGCAGTTCCAGGGGAAGGAACTATGGCTACACCTTC
TRBJ1-2	-	-	TRBV29-1	CSAGLKTSGYTF	TGCAGCGCTGGACTTAAAACCTCCGGCTACACCTTC
TRBJ2-7	-	-	TRBV12-3/TRBV12-4	CASEDSLNYEQYF	TGTGCCAGCGAGGACAGCCTAAATTACGAGCAGTACTTC
TRBJ2-1	TRBD2	-	TRBV5-1	CASSPQLAGYNEQFF	TGCGCCAGCAGCCCCCAACTAGCGGGGTACAATGAGCAGTTCTTC
TRBJ2-3	TRBD1	many	TRBV20-1	CSSGTGGSEGQYF	TGCAGTTCCGGGACAGGGGGTTCGGAAGGGCAGTATTTT
TRBJ1-1	-	-	TRBV6-5	CASSHGRESTEAFF	TGTGCCAGCAGCCACGGACGGGAGAGCACTGAAGCTTTCTTT
TRBJ2-2	-	many	TRBV5-1	CASSLVGTGELFF	TGCGCCAGCAGCTTGGTAGGCACCGGGGAGCTGTTTTTT
TRBJ2-1	-	many	TRBV14	CASSPGTGEQFF	TGTGCCAGCAGCCCCGGGACGGGCGAGCAGTTCTTC
TRBJ2-5	-	few	TRBV28	CASSGTPTETQYF	TGTGCCAGCAGCGGGACTCCCACGGAGACCCAGTACTTC
TRBJ2-3	TRBD2	-	TRBV6-5	CASSFSGGGDTQYF	TGTGCCAGCAGCTTCAGCGGGGGCGGAGATACGCAGTATTTT